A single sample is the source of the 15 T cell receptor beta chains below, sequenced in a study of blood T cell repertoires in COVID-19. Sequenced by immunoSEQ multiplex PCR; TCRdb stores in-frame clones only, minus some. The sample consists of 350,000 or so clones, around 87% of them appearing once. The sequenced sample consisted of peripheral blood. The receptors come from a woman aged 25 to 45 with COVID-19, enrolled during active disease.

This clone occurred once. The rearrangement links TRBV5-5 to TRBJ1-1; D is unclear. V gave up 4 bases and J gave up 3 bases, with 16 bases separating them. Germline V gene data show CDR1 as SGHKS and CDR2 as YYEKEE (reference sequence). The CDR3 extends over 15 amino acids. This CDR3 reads CASSPSGGIYTEAFF. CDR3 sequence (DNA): TGTGCCAGCAGCCCCAGTGGAGGGATCTACACTGAAGCTTTCTTT.

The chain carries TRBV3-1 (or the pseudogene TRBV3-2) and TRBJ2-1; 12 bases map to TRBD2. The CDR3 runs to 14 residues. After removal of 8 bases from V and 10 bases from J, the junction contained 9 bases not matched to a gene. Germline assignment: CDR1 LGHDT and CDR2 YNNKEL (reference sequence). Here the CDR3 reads CASSSGRAGGEQFF. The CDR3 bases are TGTGCCAGCTCTAGCGGGAGGGCCGGGGGCGAGCAGTTCTTC.

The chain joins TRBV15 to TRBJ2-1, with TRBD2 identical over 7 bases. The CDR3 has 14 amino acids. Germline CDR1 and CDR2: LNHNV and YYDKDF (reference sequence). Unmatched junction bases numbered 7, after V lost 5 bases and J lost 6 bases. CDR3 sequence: CATSWGRGFNEQFF. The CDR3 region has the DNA TGTGCCACCAGCTGGGGGAGGGGTTTCAATGAGCAGTTCTTC.

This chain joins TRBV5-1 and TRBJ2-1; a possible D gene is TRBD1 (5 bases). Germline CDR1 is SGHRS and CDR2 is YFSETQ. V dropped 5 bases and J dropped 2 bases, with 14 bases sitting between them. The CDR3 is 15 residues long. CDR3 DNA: TGCGCCAGCAGTCTTGTCACAGGAGCCTACAATGAGCAGTTCTTC. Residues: CASSLVTGAYNEQFF.

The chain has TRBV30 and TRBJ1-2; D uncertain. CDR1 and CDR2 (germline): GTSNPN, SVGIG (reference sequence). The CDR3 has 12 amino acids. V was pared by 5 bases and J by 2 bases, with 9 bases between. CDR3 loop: CAWFTENYGYTF. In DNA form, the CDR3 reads TGTGCCTGGTTTACAGAGAACTATGGCTACACCTTC.

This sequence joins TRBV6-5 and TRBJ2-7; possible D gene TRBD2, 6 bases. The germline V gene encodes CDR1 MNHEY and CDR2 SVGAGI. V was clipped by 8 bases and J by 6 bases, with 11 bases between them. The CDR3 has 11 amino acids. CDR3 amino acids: CASGGTAEQYF. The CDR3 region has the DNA TGTGCCAGCGGGGGGACCGCCGAGCAGTACTTC.

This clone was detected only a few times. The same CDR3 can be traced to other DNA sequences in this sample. CDR3 sequence: CASSAGGDYNEQFF. CDR3 nucleotides: TGTGCCAGTTCAGCGGGAGGGGATTACAATGAGCAGTTCTTC. The genes are TRBV19 and TRBJ2-1, with 10 bases matching TRBD2. This CDR3 contains 14 residues. The V gene end was trimmed by 8 bases and the J gene end by 4 bases; junction bases not matched to a gene: 5. Per germline, CDR1 LNHDA and CDR2 SQIVND (reference sequence).

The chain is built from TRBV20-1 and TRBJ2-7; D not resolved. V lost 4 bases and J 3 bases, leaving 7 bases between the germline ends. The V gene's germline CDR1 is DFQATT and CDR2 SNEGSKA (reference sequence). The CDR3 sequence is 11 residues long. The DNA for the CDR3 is TGCAGTGCTACCAATAGCTACGAGCAGTACTTC. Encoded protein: CSATNSYEQYF.

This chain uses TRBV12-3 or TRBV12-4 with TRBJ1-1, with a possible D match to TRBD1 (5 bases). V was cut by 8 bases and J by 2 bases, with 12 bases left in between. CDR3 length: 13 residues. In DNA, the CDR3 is TGTGCCAGCGGCCTAGGGGTTAACACTGAAGCTTTCTTT. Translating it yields CASGLGVNTEAFF.

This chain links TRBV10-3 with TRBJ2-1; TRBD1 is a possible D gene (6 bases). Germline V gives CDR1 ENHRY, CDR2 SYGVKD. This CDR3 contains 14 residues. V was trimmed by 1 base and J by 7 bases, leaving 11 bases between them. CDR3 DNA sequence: TGTGCCATCAGTGAGTACCGGACAGAAAATGAGCAGTTCTTC. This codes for CAISEYRTENEQFF.

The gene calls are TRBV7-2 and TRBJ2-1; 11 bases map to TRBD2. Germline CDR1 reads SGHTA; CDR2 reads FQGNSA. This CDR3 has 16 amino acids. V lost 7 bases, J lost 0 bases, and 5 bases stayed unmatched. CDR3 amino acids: CASKLTSGGSYNEQFF. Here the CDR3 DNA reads TGTGCCAGCAAGCTAACTAGCGGGGGCTCCTACAATGAGCAGTTCTTC.

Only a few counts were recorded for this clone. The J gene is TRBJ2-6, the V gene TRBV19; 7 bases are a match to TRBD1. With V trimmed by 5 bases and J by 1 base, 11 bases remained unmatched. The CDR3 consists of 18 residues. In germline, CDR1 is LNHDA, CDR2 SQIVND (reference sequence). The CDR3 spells CASSVYGTASSGANVLTF. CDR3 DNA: TGTGCCAGTAGTGTCTACGGGACAGCTTCTTCTGGGGCCAACGTCCTGACTTTC.

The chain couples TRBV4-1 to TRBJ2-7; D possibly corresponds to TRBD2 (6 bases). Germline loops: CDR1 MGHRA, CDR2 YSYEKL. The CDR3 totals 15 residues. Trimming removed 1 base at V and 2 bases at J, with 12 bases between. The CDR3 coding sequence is TGCGCCAGCAGCCAAGGTACGGGGGTTCCCTACGAGCAGTACTTC. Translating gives CASSQGTGVPYEQYF.

CDR3 protein: CASSVEDRVTDTQYF. CDR3 in DNA: TGTGCCAGCAGCGTAGAGGACAGGGTCACAGATACGCAGTATTTT. V usage is TRBV9 and J usage is TRBJ2-3; 8 bases match TRBD1. CDR3 length equals 15 residues. With V trimmed by 0 bases and J by 2 bases, 2 bases remained unmatched. Germline CDR1 SGDLS, CDR2 YYNGEE.

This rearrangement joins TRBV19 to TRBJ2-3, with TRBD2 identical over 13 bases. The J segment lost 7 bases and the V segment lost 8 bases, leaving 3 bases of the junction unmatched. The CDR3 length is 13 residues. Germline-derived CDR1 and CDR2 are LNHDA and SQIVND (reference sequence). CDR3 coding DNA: TGTGCCAGTCCGGGACTAGCGGGACATACGCAGTATTTT. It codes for CASPGLAGHTQYF.